One sample yielded the 28 T cell receptor beta chains listed below, sequenced in a study of shared clonotypes between healthy human individuals. Assay: immunoSEQ multiplex PCR; the TCRdb copy retains only in-frame clones and omits some. Here the sample spans roughly 1,500,000 clones, approximately 98% being singletons. The specimen was naive CD4+ T cells sorted from blood. Described subset: CD45RA+ positively selected. Receptors originate from a man aged 25 to 40 in good health.

V usage is TRBV5-4 and J usage is TRBJ2-1; 7 nucleotides agree with TRBD2. With 0 bases clipped from V and 9 bases from J, the junction kept 12 bases outside the gene matches. The CDR3 is made up of 16 amino acids. The V gene's germline CDR1 is SGHNT and CDR2 YYREEE (reference sequence). The CDR3 spells CASSLGGGRGFGEQFF. CDR3 in DNA: TGTGCCAGCAGCTTGGGAGGCGGGAGAGGGTTCGGTGAGCAGTTCTTC.

This chain joins TRBV18 and TRBJ2-2, with D hard to call. Germline V gene data show CDR1 as KGHSH and CDR2 as LQKENI. The CDR3 runs 14 residues. V was trimmed by 2 bases and J by 3 bases, leaving 7 bases between them. The CDR3 sequence: CASSPGQHTGELFF. In nucleotides, the CDR3 is TGTGCCAGCTCACCAGGTCAGCACACCGGGGAGCTGTTTTTT.

The chain employs TRBV7-2 and TRBJ2-1, with TRBD2 identical over 7 bases. Germline CDR1 is SGHTA and CDR2 is FQGNSA. The CDR3 totals 17 residues. Trimming removed 3 bases from V and 0 bases from J; junction bases left unmatched: 8. Here the CDR3 reads CASSFFGGGSSYNEQFF. In DNA, the CDR3 is TGTGCCAGCAGCTTCTTTGGAGGCGGGAGCTCCTACAATGAGCAGTTCTTC.

V gene TRBV28 combines with J gene TRBJ1-5; perhaps TRBD1 as D (6 bases). Germline V gene lookup returns CDR1 MDHEN and CDR2 SYDVKM. V shed 2 bases and J shed 4 bases, with 27 bases lying between them. The CDR3 has 20 amino acids. CDR3 residues: CASSLAPRWREGGANQPQHF. The CDR3 nucleotides read TGTGCCAGCAGTTTAGCCCCTCGGTGGAGGGAGGGGGGGGCAAATCAGCCCCAGCATTTT.

This clone has a single count. The chain links TRBV7-9 to TRBJ2-7; 7 positions agree with TRBD1. V was pared by 1 base and J by 3 bases, with 9 bases of the junction left unmatched. Germline V gives CDR1 SEHNR, CDR2 FQNEAQ (reference sequence). This CDR3 is 16 amino acids long. CDR3 DNA: TGTGCCAGCAGCTTAGATGGGGGTGCAGGGGGCTACGAGCAGTACTTC. This translates into CASSLDGGAGGYEQYF.

This clone was seen a handful of times. The chain has TRBV11-2 and TRBJ1-5; 7 bases map to TRBD1. J was trimmed by 4 bases and V by 6 bases; bases with no gene match: 15. Germline CDR1 reads SGHAT; CDR2 reads FQNNGV. The CDR3 loop spans 17 amino acids. The CDR3 DNA follows: TGTGCCAGCAGTACACCAGGGAGGAGACAGGGAAATCAGCCCCAGCATTTT. Translated, it gives CASSTPGRRQGNQPQHF.

This sequence joins TRBV29-1 and TRBJ1-4; TRBD1 is a possible D gene (6 bases). The V and J ends lost 6 bases and 7 bases respectively, with 15 bases between them. There are 13 residues in the CDR3. Germline V gives CDR1 SQVTM, CDR2 ANQGSEA. The CDR3 DNA is TGCAGCGTCGGGACATTGCTTTCTGAAAAACTGTTTTTT. As protein: CSVGTLLSEKLFF.

The genes are TRBV7-2 and TRBJ1-4; no clear D. This CDR3 has 15 residues. Looked up from germline, CDR1 is SGHTA and CDR2 is FQGNSA. The V end lost 1 base, the J end lost 5 bases, and 11 bases lay between the germline ends. The CDR3, as DNA: TGTGCCAGCAGCTTAGTACCAGCTGGGAATGAAAAACTGTTTTTT. It translates to CASSLVPAGNEKLFF.

The CDR3 sequence: CASSMGQGNTGELFF. Written as DNA, the CDR3 is TGTGCCAGCAGTATGGGACAGGGGAACACCGGGGAGCTGTTTTTT. The chain joins TRBV7-7 to TRBJ2-2; 9 nucleotides agree with TRBD1. Germline V gene lookup returns CDR1 SSHAT and CDR2 FNYEAQ (reference sequence). The CDR3 length is 15 residues. The ends lost 6 bases at V and 1 base at J; junction bases unmatched: 3. Based on the CDR3 plus reference TRBV7-7 and TRBJ2-2, the full variable domain is GAGVSQSPRYKVTKRGQDVTLRCDPISSHATLYWYQQALGQGPEFLTYFNYEAQPDKSGLPSDRFSAERPEGSISTLTIQRTEQRDSAMYRCASSMGQGNTGELFFGEGSRLTVL.

With respect to this clone: The same CDR3 arises from other DNA sequences in this sample as well. This chain links TRBV29-1 with TRBJ2-7, with D maybe TRBD2 (6 bases). The germline V and J ends were trimmed by 6 bases and 1 base, with 10 bases remaining between them. The CDR3 length is 12 residues. Per germline, CDR1 SQVTM and CDR2 ANQGSEA. The CDR3 DNA sequence: TGCAGCGTGGGGGACTCATCCTACGAGCAGTACTTC. This sequence encodes CSVGDSSYEQYF.

A single count supports this clone. The V gene is TRBV10-3, the J gene TRBJ2-3; no reliable D call. The CDR3 extends over 14 amino acids. Trimming removed 2 bases at V and 0 bases at J, with 6 bases between. Germline values: CDR1 ENHRY, CDR2 SYGVKD. CDR3 sequence (DNA): TGTGCCATCAGTGAGGGTATTAGCACAGATACGCAGTATTTT. Residues: CAISEGISTDTQYF.

This chain uses TRBV2 with TRBJ1-1, with a weak D call TRBD1 (5 bases). This CDR3 contains 15 residues. Germline V gives CDR1 SNHLY, CDR2 FYNNEI. The V gene lost 6 bases and the J gene lost 0 bases, with 14 bases spanning the gap. For the CDR3, the DNA is TGTGCCAGCAGGGGGTTGGGGGGTATGAACACTGAAGCTTTCTTT. It yields the protein CASRGLGGMNTEAFF.

The chain employs TRBV18 and TRBJ2-7; 9 nucleotides agree with TRBD1. The length of the CDR3 is 19 residues. J gave up 1 base and V 5 bases, and 18 bases lay outside the gene matches. Germline V gives CDR1 KGHSH, CDR2 LQKENI. The CDR3 loop is CASSAPVQGARQRSYEQYF. The CDR3 DNA reads as TGTGCCAGCTCAGCCCCCGTACAGGGGGCGCGTCAAAGATCCTACGAGCAGTACTTC.

V and J are TRBV14 and TRBJ2-5; perhaps TRBD1 as D (6 bases). The CDR3 has 14 amino acids. Germline V gene data show CDR1 as SGHDN and CDR2 as FVKESK. V was shortened by 0 bases and J by 7 bases, with 12 bases between the two germline ends. CDR3 loop: CASSQDWDTATQYF. In nucleotides, the CDR3 is TGTGCCAGCAGCCAAGACTGGGACACAGCGACCCAGTACTTC. The full variable domain, completed using reference TRBV14 and TRBJ2-5, is EAGVTQFPSHSVIEKGQTVTLRCDPISGHDNLYWYRRVMGKEIKFLLHFVKESKQDESGMPNNRFLAERTGGTYSTLKVQPAELEDSGVYFCASSQDWDTATQYFGPGTRLLVL.

Details on this clone: In the same sample, other DNA sequences code for this CDR3. The chain couples TRBV5-1 to TRBJ1-1; 7 nucleotides match TRBD1. The CDR3 is made up of 14 amino acids. Germline V gene sequence: CDR1 SGHRS, CDR2 YFSETQ. Unmatched junction bases numbered 5, after V lost 1 base and J lost 5 bases. This CDR3 reads CASSLQGVGTEAFF. CDR3 DNA sequence: TGCGCCAGCAGCTTGCAGGGGGTGGGAACTGAAGCTTTCTTT.

The chain carries TRBV19 and TRBJ2-2; 7 bases fit TRBD2. The trim removed 5 bases at V and 6 bases at J, leaving 9 bases unmatched. The CDR3 has 15 residues. From germline, CDR1 is LNHDA and CDR2 SQIVND (reference sequence). The CDR3 is CASSAERDFPGELFF. DNA of the CDR3: TGTGCCAGTAGTGCCGAGCGGGACTTCCCCGGGGAGCTGTTTTTT.

This clone was picked up one time. The rearrangement links TRBV6-5 to TRBJ2-3; 10 bases agree with TRBD1. The CDR3 loop spans 16 amino acids. Germline trimming cut 4 bases from V and 3 bases from J; bases unmatched to any gene: 7. Germline V gene sequence: CDR1 MNHEY, CDR2 SVGAGI. The CDR3 is CASSSHAGQGTDTQYF. CDR3 bases: TGTGCCAGCAGTTCCCACGCGGGACAGGGGACAGATACGCAGTATTTT.

The chain is built from TRBV4-1 and TRBJ1-2, with no clear D. The CDR3 spans 15 residues. Germline assignment: CDR1 MGHRA and CDR2 YSYEKL. V was shortened by 4 bases and J by 4 bases, with 16 bases between the two germline ends. The CDR3 nucleotides are TGCGCCAGCAGCCGCGAGGACGGGGTAGGCTATGGCTACACCTTC. Translating it yields CASSREDGVGYGYTF.

The gene calls are TRBV7-6 and TRBJ2-1, with 7 bases lining up with TRBD2. Trimming removed 5 bases from V and 4 bases from J; junction bases left unmatched: 8. CDR3 length: 15 amino acids. From germline, CDR1 is SGHVS and CDR2 FNYEAQ. The CDR3 DNA reads as TGTGCCAGCAGCCCCCGGACTAGATCGTACAATGAGCAGTTCTTC. Amino acids: CASSPRTRSYNEQFF.

V usage is TRBV7-8 and J usage is TRBJ1-1; a possible D gene is TRBD1 (5 bases). Germline CDR1 SGHVS, CDR2 FQNEAQ. The CDR3 sequence is 13 residues long. V was clipped by 5 bases and J by 0 bases, with 7 bases between them. Here the CDR3 reads CASSQTVNTEAFF. CDR3 in DNA: TGTGCCAGCAGCCAGACAGTGAACACTGAAGCTTTCTTT.

This clone was counted at least ten times. The rearrangement links TRBV9 to TRBJ2-3; tentatively, D is TRBD1 (5 bases). The CDR3 totals 15 residues. The V gene lost 2 bases and the J gene lost 3 bases, with 13 bases spanning the gap. Germline V gene sequence: CDR1 SGDLS, CDR2 YYNGEE. The CDR3 reads CASSVLGAKTDTQYF. DNA for the CDR3: TGTGCCAGCAGCGTTTTAGGGGCGAAAACAGATACGCAGTATTTT.

J is TRBJ2-1 and V is TRBV5-6; D is possibly TRBD1 or TRBD2 (6 bases each). V was shortened by 3 bases and J by 4 bases, with 20 bases between the two germline ends. The CDR3 contains 17 residues. Looked up from germline, CDR1 is SGHDT and CDR2 is YYEEEE. The CDR3 nucleotides read TGTGCCAGCAGCTCCGAGGGGGGTCGTCGCGGGTACAATGAGCAGTTCTTC. Translation gives CASSSEGGRRGYNEQFF.

This rearrangement joins TRBV11-2 to TRBJ2-1, with TRBD2 identical over 10 bases. Unmatched junction bases numbered 12, after V lost 1 base and J lost 9 bases. This CDR3 is built from 17 residues. Germline assignment: CDR1 SGHAT and CDR2 FQNNGV. CDR3 region: CASSLGLSGRARSEQFF. CDR3 in DNA: TGTGCCAGCAGCTTAGGATTGAGCGGGAGGGCCCGAAGTGAGCAGTTCTTC. The full variable domain, rest sourced from reference TRBV11-2 and TRBJ2-1, is EAGVAQSPRYKIIEKRQSVAFWCNPISGHATLYWYQQILGQGPKLLIQFQNNGVVDDSQLPKDRFSAERLKGVDSTLKIQPAKLEDSAVYLCASSLGLSGRARSEQFFGPGTRLTVL.

This clone was found once. J is TRBJ2-7 and V is TRBV29-1; TRBD1 aligns across 8 bases. Germline trimming cut 7 bases from V and 3 bases from J; bases unmatched to any gene: 8. Germline CDR1 and CDR2: SQVTM and ANQGSEA. The CDR3 is made up of 13 amino acids. The CDR3 DNA follows: TGCAGCGGGGGACTGGGACAGGACTACGAGCAGTACTTC. As protein: CSGGLGQDYEQYF.

CDR3 DNA sequence: TGTGCCAGCAGCTTAGGGAGGATCATAGCGGGAGTAAATGAGCAGTTCTTC. As protein: CASSLGRIIAGVNEQFF. The rearrangement links TRBV13 to TRBJ2-1, with 9 bases matching TRBD2. CDR1 is PRHDT, CDR2 FYEKMQ, per germline (reference sequence). This CDR3 contains 17 residues. J lost 7 bases, V lost 0 bases, and 10 bases had no gene match. The full variable domain, rest sourced from reference TRBV13 and TRBJ2-1, is AAGVIQSPRHLIKEKRETATLKCYPIPRHDTVYWYQQGPGQDPQFLISFYEKMQSDKGSIPDRFSAQQFSDYHSELNMSSLELGDSALYFCASSLGRIIAGVNEQFFGPGTRLTVL.

The chain couples TRBV5-4 to TRBJ1-5; the match to TRBD1 covers 8 bases. V lost 1 base and J lost 5; bases outside the gene matches: 2. The CDR3 has 14 amino acids. Germline loops: CDR1 SGHNT, CDR2 YYREEE (reference sequence). CDR3 coding DNA: TGTGCCAGCAGCTTGCAGGGGGCCCATCAGCCCCAGCATTTT. It codes for CASSLQGAHQPQHF.

The V gene is TRBV5-4, the J gene TRBJ2-7, with unresolved D. CDR1 and CDR2 from the germline V gene are SGHNT and YYREEE (reference sequence). The V end was cut by 1 base, the J end by 0 bases, with 11 bases between. The length of the CDR3 is 15 residues. As DNA, the CDR3 is TGTGCCAGCAGCTTGATTGGCGCGAGCTCCTACGAGCAGTACTTC. It encodes CASSLIGASSYEQYF.

With regard to this clone: Other nucleotide sequences in the sample specify the same CDR3. This chain uses TRBV4-3 with TRBJ2-1, with 8 bases aligning to TRBD1. The CDR3 runs 15 residues. The germline gives CDR1 LGHNA, CDR2 YSLEER. Losses at the gene ends were 3 bases for V and 7 bases for J; bases not matched to a gene: 8. CDR3: CASSQEGQGGNEQFF. In DNA, the CDR3 is TGCGCCAGCAGCCAGGAAGGACAGGGCGGGAATGAGCAGTTCTTC.